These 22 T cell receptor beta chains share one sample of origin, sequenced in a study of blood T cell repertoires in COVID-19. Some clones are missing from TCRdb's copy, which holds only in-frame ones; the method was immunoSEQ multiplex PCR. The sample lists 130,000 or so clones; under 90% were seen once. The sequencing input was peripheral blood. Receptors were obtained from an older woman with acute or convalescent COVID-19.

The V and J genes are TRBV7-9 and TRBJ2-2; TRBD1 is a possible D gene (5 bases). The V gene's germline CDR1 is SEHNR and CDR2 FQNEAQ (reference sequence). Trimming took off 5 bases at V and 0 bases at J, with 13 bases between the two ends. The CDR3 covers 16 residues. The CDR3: CASSASRGTNTGELFF. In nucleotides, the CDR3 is TGTGCCAGCAGCGCTAGTAGGGGCACGAACACCGGGGAGCTGTTTTTT.

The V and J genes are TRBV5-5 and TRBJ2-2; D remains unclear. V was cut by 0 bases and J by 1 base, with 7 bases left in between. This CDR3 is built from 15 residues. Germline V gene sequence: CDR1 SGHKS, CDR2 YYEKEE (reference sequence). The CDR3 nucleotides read TGTGCCAGCAGCTTGGGTCCAGGGAACACCGGGGAGCTGTTTTTT. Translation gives CASSLGPGNTGELFF.

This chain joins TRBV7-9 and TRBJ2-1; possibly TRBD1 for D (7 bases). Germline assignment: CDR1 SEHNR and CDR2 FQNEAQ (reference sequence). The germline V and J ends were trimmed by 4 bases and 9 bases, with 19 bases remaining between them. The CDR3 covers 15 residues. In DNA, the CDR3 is TGTGCCAGCAGCTGGGTCGACAGGGAGGTAGGTGAGCAGTTCTTC. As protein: CASSWVDREVGEQFF.

The CDR3, as DNA: TGTGCCAGCAGGGGGGGACAGAATAACTATGGCTACACCTTC. Encoded protein: CASRGGQNNYGYTF. The V and J genes are TRBV2 and TRBJ1-2, with 7 bases lining up with TRBD1. The V and J ends lost 6 bases and 1 base, in that order; junction bases with no gene match: 5. CDR1 is SNHLY and CDR2 is FYNNEI in the germline V gene. The CDR3 runs 14 residues.

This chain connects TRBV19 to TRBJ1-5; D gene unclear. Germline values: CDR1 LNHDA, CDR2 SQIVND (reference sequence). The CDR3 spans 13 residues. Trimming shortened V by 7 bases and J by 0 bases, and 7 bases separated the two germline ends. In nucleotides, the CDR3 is TGTGCCAGTAATACAGTTAGCAATCAGCCCCAGCATTTT. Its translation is CASNTVSNQPQHF.

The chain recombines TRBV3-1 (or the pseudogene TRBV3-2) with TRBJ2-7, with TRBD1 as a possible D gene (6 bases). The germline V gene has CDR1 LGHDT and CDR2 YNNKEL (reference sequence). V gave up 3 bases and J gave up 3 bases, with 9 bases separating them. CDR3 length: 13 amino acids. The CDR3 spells CASSQGAIYEQYF. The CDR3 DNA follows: TGTGCCAGCAGCCAGGGGGCGATCTACGAGCAGTACTTC.

CDR3 coding DNA: TGTGCCAGTAGTAGGGACAGGATCAATCAGCCCCAGCATTTT. It encodes CASSRDRINQPQHF. The J gene is TRBJ1-5, the V gene TRBV19, with 8 bases aligning to TRBD1. The V gene end was trimmed by 4 bases and the J gene end by 3 bases; junction bases not matched to a gene: 2. The CDR3 spans 14 residues. The germline gives CDR1 LNHDA, CDR2 SQIVND (reference sequence).

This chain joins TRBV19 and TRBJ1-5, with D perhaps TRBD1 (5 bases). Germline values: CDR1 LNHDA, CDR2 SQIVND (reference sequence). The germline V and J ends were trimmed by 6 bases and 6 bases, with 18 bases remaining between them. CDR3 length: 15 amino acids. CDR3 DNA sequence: TGTGCCAGTAGGGACCTTGGGGGGTTAGGTCAGCCCCAGCATTTT. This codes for CASRDLGGLGQPQHF.

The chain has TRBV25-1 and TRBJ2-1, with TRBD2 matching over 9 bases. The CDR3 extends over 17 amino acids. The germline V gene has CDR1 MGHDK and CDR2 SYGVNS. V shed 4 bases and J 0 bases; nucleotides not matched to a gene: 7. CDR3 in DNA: TGTGCCAGCAGTGGTTATAGCGGGGGTAGCTCCTACAATGAGCAGTTCTTC. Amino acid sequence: CASSGYSGGSSYNEQFF.

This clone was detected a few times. CDR3 amino acids: CASSWGTTLNQPQHF. CDR3 bases: TGTGCCAGCAGCTGGGGGACAACCCTCAATCAGCCCCAGCATTTT. The chain has TRBV5-6 and TRBJ1-5; tentatively, D is TRBD1 (6 bases). Deletions cut 3 bases from V and 3 bases from J, with 13 bases between. The CDR3 sequence is 15 residues long. Germline loops: CDR1 SGHDT, CDR2 YYEEEE.

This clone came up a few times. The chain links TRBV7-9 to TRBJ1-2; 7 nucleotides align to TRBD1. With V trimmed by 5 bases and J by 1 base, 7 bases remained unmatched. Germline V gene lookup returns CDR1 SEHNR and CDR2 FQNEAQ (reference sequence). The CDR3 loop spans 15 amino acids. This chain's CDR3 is CASSPPDRVNYGYTF. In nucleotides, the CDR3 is TGTGCCAGCAGCCCCCCAGACAGGGTTAACTATGGCTACACCTTC.

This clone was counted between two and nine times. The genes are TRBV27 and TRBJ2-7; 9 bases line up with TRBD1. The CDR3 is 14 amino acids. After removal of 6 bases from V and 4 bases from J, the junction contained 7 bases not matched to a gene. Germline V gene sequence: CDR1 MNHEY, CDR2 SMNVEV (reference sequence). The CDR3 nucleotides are TGTGCCAGCAGATCCGGGACAGGGAGGTACGAGCAGTACTTC. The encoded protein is CASRSGTGRYEQYF.

CDR3 coding DNA: TGTGCCACCAGGGGAGGGGGGAATCAGCCCCAGCATTTT. It specifies CATRGGGNQPQHF. V is TRBV24-1 and J is TRBJ1-5; tentative D call: TRBD1 (6 bases). This CDR3 spans 13 amino acids. Germline assignment: CDR1 KGHDR and CDR2 SFDVKD. With 7 bases removed from V and 4 bases from J, the gap between germline ends came to 10 bases.

The DNA for the CDR3 is TGTGCCAGCAGTTCCCGACAGGGCGTCCCAAACACTGAAGCTTTCTTT. Its protein product is CASSSRQGVPNTEAFF. The genes are TRBV5-6 and TRBJ1-1, with TRBD1 matching over 7 bases. Germline V gene sequence: CDR1 SGHDT, CDR2 YYEEEE. The V segment lost 5 bases and the J segment 2 bases; nucleotides outside the gene matches: 12. The CDR3 runs to 16 residues.

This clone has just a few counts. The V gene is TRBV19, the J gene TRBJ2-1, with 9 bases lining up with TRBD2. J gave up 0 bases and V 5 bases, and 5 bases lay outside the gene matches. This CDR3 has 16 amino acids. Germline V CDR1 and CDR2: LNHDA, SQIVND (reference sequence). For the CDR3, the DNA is TGTGCCAGTAGTGGGGCTAGCGGGGTCTCCTACAATGAGCAGTTCTTC. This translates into CASSGASGVSYNEQFF.

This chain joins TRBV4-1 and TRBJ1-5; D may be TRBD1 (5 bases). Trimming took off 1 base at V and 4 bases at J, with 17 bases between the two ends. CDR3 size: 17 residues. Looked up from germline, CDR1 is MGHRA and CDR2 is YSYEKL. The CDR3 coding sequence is TGCGCCAGCAGCCAAGGGCCGGGGGAGGCCCGAAATCAGCCCCAGCATTTT. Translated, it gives CASSQGPGEARNQPQHF.

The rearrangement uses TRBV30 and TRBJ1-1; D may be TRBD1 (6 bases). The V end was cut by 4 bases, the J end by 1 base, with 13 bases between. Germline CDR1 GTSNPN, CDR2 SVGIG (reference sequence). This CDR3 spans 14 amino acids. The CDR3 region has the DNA TGTGCCTGGACAGGGGTCTTAGCGAACACTGAAGCTTTCTTT. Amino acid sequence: CAWTGVLANTEAFF.

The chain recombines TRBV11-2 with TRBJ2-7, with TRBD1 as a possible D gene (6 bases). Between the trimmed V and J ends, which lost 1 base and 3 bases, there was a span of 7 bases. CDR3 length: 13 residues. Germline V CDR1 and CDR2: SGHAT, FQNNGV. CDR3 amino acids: CASSLGTDYEQYV. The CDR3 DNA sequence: TGTGCCAGCAGCTTAGGGACAGACTACGAGCAGTACGTC.

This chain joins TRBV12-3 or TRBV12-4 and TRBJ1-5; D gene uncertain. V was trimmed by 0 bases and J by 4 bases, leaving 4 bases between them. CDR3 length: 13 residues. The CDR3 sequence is CASSLAQNQPQHF. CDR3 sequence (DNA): TGTGCCAGCAGTTTAGCGCAGAATCAGCCCCAGCATTTT.

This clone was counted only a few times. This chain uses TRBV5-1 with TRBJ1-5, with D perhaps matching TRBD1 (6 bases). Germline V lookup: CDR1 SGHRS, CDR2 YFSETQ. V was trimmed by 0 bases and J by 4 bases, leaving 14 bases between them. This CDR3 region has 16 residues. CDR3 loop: CASSLEGDHRNQPQHF. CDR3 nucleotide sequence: TGCGCCAGCAGCTTGGAGGGGGACCACCGGAATCAGCCCCAGCATTTT. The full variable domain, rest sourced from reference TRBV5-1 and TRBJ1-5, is KAGVTQTPRYLIKTRGQQVTLSCSPISGHRSVSWYQQTPGQGLQFLFEYFSETQRNKGNFPGRFSGRQFSNSRSEMNVSTLELGDSALYLCASSLEGDHRNQPQHFGDGTRLSIL.

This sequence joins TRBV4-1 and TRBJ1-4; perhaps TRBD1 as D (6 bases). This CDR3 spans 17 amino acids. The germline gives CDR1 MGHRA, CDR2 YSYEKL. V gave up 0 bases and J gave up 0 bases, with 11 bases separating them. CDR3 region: CASSQDNRVATNEKLFF. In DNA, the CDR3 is TGCGCCAGCAGCCAAGACAACAGGGTTGCAACTAATGAAAAACTGTTTTTT.

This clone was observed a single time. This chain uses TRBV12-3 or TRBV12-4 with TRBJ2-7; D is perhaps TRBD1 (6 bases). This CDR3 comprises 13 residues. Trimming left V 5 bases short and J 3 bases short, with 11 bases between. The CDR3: CASSPPQGYEQYF. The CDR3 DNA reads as TGTGCCAGCAGTCCCCCACAGGGCTACGAGCAGTACTTC.